Listed below are T cell receptor beta chains from one sample, sequenced in a study of PD-1 blockade in classical Hodgkin lymphoma. Sequencing used immunoSEQ multiplex PCR; TCRdb keeps in-frame clones, though not all of them. The table shows more than 90,000 clones, with roughly 76% occurring only once. Source: peripheral blood mononuclear cells (PBMCs), taken before the second cycle of nivolumab. All receptors derive from a human donor with classical Hodgkin lymphoma. CDR3s include the opening cysteine and the closing phenylalanine or tryptophan. D genes are given only for firm matches. Some rows mark clone size as missing; the rest say once, few, many or name a class of expanded clone.

CDR3 protein	CDR3 DNA	D gene	clone size	V gene	J gene
CASSSLVPQETQYF	TGTGCCAGCAGCTCACTAGTACCCCAAGAGACCCAGTACTTC	.	.	TRBV11-1	TRBJ2-5
CASSLGGQGSYEQYF	TGTGCCAGCAGCTTAGGTGGACAGGGGAGCTACGAGCAGTACTTC	TRBD1	.	TRBV7-2	TRBJ2-7
CASFRGLNTGELFF	TGTGCCAGCTTCCGGGGTCTTAACACCGGGGAGCTGTTTTTT	.	.	TRBV2	TRBJ2-2
CASIKNGGGGAFF	TGTGCCAGTATCAAAAACGGAGGCGGGGGGGCGTTCTTC	TRBD2	.	TRBV19	TRBJ2-1
CAISTGTGGAETQYF	TGTGCCATCAGCACCGGGACAGGGGGCGCAGAGACCCAGTACTTC	TRBD1	.	TRBV10-3	TRBJ2-5
CASSSDPTDTQYF	TGTGCCAGCAGCAGTGATCCCACAGATACGCAGTATTTT	.	many	TRBV4-2	TRBJ2-3
CASSQVSWPSEKLFF	TGTGCCAGCAGCCAAGTGAGTTGGCCGTCCGAAAAACTGTTTTTT	.	.	TRBV14	TRBJ1-4
CASSFPTGWSGANVLTF	TGTGCCAGCAGCTTTCCGACAGGGTGGTCTGGGGCCAACGTCCTGACTTTC	TRBD1	.	TRBV5-6	TRBJ2-6
CASSLGDRIQETQYF	TGTGCCAGCAGCCTGGGGGATCGCATACAAGAGACCCAGTACTTC	.	.	TRBV5-4	TRBJ2-5
CASRTSSYSNQPQHF	TGTGCCAGCAGAACGTCCTCTTATAGCAATCAGCCCCAGCATTTT	.	once	TRBV6-4	TRBJ1-5
CASSTGPGVEQFF	TGTGCCAGCAGCACGGGACCTGGCGTTGAGCAGTTCTTC	.	once	TRBV21-1	TRBJ2-1
CVRSLGTSGTYNEQFF	TGTGTCAGAAGCTTAGGTACTAGCGGGACATACAATGAGCAGTTCTTC	.	.	TRBV7-5	TRBJ2-1
CASGLSGLAGAETQYF	TGTGCTAGTGGTTTGAGTGGACTAGCGGGAGCAGAGACCCAGTACTTC	TRBD2	.	TRBV12-5	TRBJ2-5
CASSVQGAKGQPQHF	TGTGCCAGTAGTGTCCAGGGGGCTAAGGGTCAGCCCCAGCATTTT	TRBD1	many	TRBV19	TRBJ1-5
CASSPDRASHYEQYF	TGTGCCAGCAGCCCGGACAGGGCCTCACACTACGAGCAGTACTTC	TRBD1	few	TRBV4-2	TRBJ2-7
CASSIVGTSGRVPYEQYF	TGTGCCAGTAGTATAGTCGGGACTAGCGGGAGGGTCCCCTACGAGCAGTACTTC	TRBD2	.	TRBV19	TRBJ2-7
CASSYGRVRETQYF	TGTGCCAGCAGTTACGGGAGGGTTAGGGAGACCCAGTACTTC	TRBD2	.	TRBV6-5	TRBJ2-5
CASSFTGASYEQYF	TGTGCCAGCAGTTTCACGGGGGCTTCCTACGAGCAGTACTTC	.	.	TRBV28	TRBJ2-7
CSAIWTRGAFF	TGCAGTGCTATATGGACCCGGGGAGCTTTCTTT	.	.	TRBV20-1	TRBJ1-1
CASSLRRENTEAFF	TGTGCCAGCAGCTTAAGGAGGGAGAACACTGAAGCTTTCTTT	.	.	TRBV7-9	TRBJ1-1
CASSLGRINTGELFF	TGTGCCAGCAGCTTAGGTAGAATAAACACCGGGGAGCTGTTTTTT	.	.	TRBV7-6	TRBJ2-2
CASSLAGYTEAFF	TGTGCCAGCAGTTTAGCCGGATACACTGAAGCTTTCTTT	.	.	TRBV27	TRBJ1-1
CASRGGAGISYEQYF	TGTGCCAGCAGAGGTGGGGCAGGGATATCCTACGAGCAGTACTTC	.	.	TRBV2	TRBJ2-7
CASSVAGTGGYGYTF	TGTGCCAGCAGCGTAGCCGGGACAGGAGGATATGGCTACACCTTC	TRBD1	.	TRBV9	TRBJ1-2
CASSQDLGETTDTQYF	TGTGCCAGCAGCCAAGATTTAGGGGAAACCACAGATACGCAGTATTTT	.	.	TRBV4-2	TRBJ2-3
CASSPTGQVTYEQYF	TGTGCCAGCAGCCCCACGGGACAGGTCACCTACGAGCAGTACTTC	TRBD1	.	TRBV5-5	TRBJ2-7
CASSFSGVSYNEQFF	TGTGCCAGCAGCTTCTCGGGAGTTTCCTACAATGAGCAGTTCTTC	.	.	TRBV7-3	TRBJ2-1
CASRQLATTGELFF	TGTGCCAGCCGGCAGCTTGCGACCACCGGGGAGCTGTTTTTT	.	.	TRBV7-2	TRBJ2-2
CAGLAGGPHDADTQYF	TGTGCCGGCCTAGCGGGAGGGCCGCATGATGCAGATACGCAGTATTTT	TRBD2	.	TRBV5-4	TRBJ2-3
CASGLPSGLAGYDEQYF	TGTGCCAGCGGCTTACCCTCGGGACTAGCGGGATACGACGAGCAGTACTTC	TRBD2	.	TRBV28	TRBJ2-7
CASTSHLHNNNEQFF	TGTGCCAGCACTAGCCACCTTCATAATAACAATGAGCAGTTCTTC	.	once	TRBV11-2	TRBJ2-1
CAISEVRRSSYNEQFF	TGTGCCATCAGTGAGGTCCGTCGGAGCTCCTACAATGAGCAGTTCTTC	.	.	TRBV10-3	TRBJ2-1
CAIRSTGTGLGEQYF	TGTGCCATCAGATCCACCGGGACAGGGTTGGGTGAGCAGTACTTC	TRBD1	.	TRBV10-3	TRBJ2-7
CATTPSGPSYNEQFF	TGTGCCACTACCCCCAGCGGACCGTCCTACAATGAGCAGTTCTTC	.	.	TRBV7-2	TRBJ2-1
CAWSPPGTPASYEQYF	TGTGCCTGGAGCCCACCCGGGACACCGGCGTCCTACGAGCAGTACTTC	.	.	TRBV30	TRBJ2-7
CASSPRASHYGYTF	TGTGCCAGCAGTCCCCGGGCATCCCACTATGGCTACACCTTC	.	.	TRBV27	TRBJ1-2
CASRGTGVNQPQHF	TGTGCCAGCAGGGGAACAGGGGTTAATCAGCCCCAGCATTTT	TRBD1	.	TRBV6-5	TRBJ1-5
CASSLQAVGEQFF	TGTGCCAGCAGCTTACAGGCAGTAGGCGAGCAGTTCTTC	.	.	TRBV7-3	TRBJ2-1
CASKRAESYNEQFF	TGTGCCAGCAAACGAGCGGAATCCTACAATGAGCAGTTCTTC	.	.	TRBV6-1	TRBJ2-1
CAISELPQETQYF	TGTGCCATCAGTGAATTACCCCAAGAGACCCAGTACTTC	.	once	TRBV10-3	TRBJ2-5
CASSLIAGGPGELFF	TGCGCCAGCAGTCTCATAGCGGGAGGGCCCGGGGAGCTGTTTTTT	TRBD2	.	TRBV10-2	TRBJ2-2
CASSDPRGAQETQYF	TGTGCCAGCAGTGACCCACGGGGGGCACAAGAGACCCAGTACTTC	.	.	TRBV25-1	TRBJ2-5
CASSLVGKETQYF	TGCGCCAGCAGCTTGGTTGGTAAAGAGACCCAGTACTTC	.	.	TRBV5-1	TRBJ2-5
CASSEQTRMGTQYF	TGTGCCAGCAGTGAGCAGACCCGGATGGGTACGCAGTATTTT	.	.	TRBV2	TRBJ2-3
CASSLTSGAGSYNEQFF	TGTGCCAGCAGCTTGACTAGCGGGGCCGGCTCCTACAATGAGCAGTTCTTC	TRBD2	.	TRBV11-3	TRBJ2-1
CASSNRGDGNQPQHF	TGTGCCAGCTCAAACAGGGGAGACGGCAATCAGCCCCAGCATTTT	TRBD1	.	TRBV18	TRBJ1-5
CASNALTPGANVLTF	TGCGCCAGCAACGCTCTCACACCTGGGGCCAACGTCCTGACTTTC	.	.	TRBV5-1	TRBJ2-6
CAPQGTPDNEQFF	TGTGCCCCCCAAGGGACTCCTGACAATGAGCAGTTCTTC	.	.	TRBV5-3	TRBJ2-1
CASSPGVSAQYF	TGTGCCAGCAGCCCTGGCGTCTCGGCCCAGTACTTC	.	.	TRBV4-2	TRBJ2-5
CASSLAGGYNEQFF	TGCGCCAGCAGTTTAGCGGGAGGATACAATGAGCAGTTCTTC	TRBD2	.	TRBV10-2	TRBJ2-1
CASSPQLLALQSYEQYF	TGCGCCAGCAGCCCGCAACTACTAGCGCTACAGAGCTACGAGCAGTACTTC	TRBD2	once	TRBV5-1	TRBJ2-7
CASSARDSAYNEQFF	TGTGCCAGCAGCGCCCGGGACTCTGCCTACAATGAGCAGTTCTTC	.	.	TRBV5-4	TRBJ2-1
CASSLGAGGIYEQYF	TGTGCCAGCAGCTTGGGAGCGGGAGGAATCTACGAGCAGTACTTC	TRBD2	.	TRBV5-4	TRBJ2-7
CAISVGTSGRGAQETQYF	TGTGCCATCAGTGTGGGGACTAGCGGGAGAGGGGCCCAAGAGACCCAGTACTTC	TRBD2	.	TRBV10-3	TRBJ2-5
CATSRAGGLQETQYF	TGTGCCACCAGCAGAGCGGGGGGGTTACAAGAGACCCAGTACTTC	TRBD2	.	TRBV15	TRBJ2-5
CASSGGYEQYF	TGTGCCAGCAGTGGCGGTTACGAGCAGTACTTC	.	.	TRBV25-1	TRBJ2-7
CASSFNRNTEAFF	TGTGCCAGCAGTTTCAACAGGAACACTGAAGCTTTCTTT	.	.	TRBV27	TRBJ1-1
CASSGERDTGELFF	TGTGCCAGCAGCGGGGAGCGGGACACCGGGGAGCTGTTTTTT	.	.	TRBV2	TRBJ2-2
CASSDPGQGWTEAFF	TGTGCCAGTAGTGACCCGGGACAGGGATGGACTGAAGCTTTCTTT	TRBD1	.	TRBV19	TRBJ1-1
CASYRSRDRNTEAFF	TGTGCCTCGTACCGATCCCGGGACCGCAACACTGAAGCTTTCTTT	.	.	TRBV30	TRBJ1-1